Shown below are 17 T cell receptor beta chains from a single sample sequenced in a study of control samples from healthy donors and cancer patients. TCRdb keeps only in-frame clones here, not all; method: immunoSEQ multiplex PCR. In the table there are 150,000 or so clones, 92% of which are singletons. Sequencing used blood. These receptors were taken from a woman aged 25-40 years in good health.

The chain joins TRBV27 to TRBJ1-2, with D perhaps matching TRBD1 (6 bases). V was clipped by 2 bases and J by 8 bases, with 18 bases between them. Germline values: CDR1 MNHEY, CDR2 SMNVEV (reference sequence). The CDR3 runs 15 residues. The DNA of the CDR3 is TGTGCCAGCAGTTTAAGCAACGGGGGGGCGAAAGGCTACACCTTC. Encoded protein: CASSLSNGGAKGYTF.

The chain combines TRBV25-1 with TRBJ1-6; D is possibly TRBD1 (5 bases). This CDR3 spans 14 amino acids. V lost 3 bases and J lost 9, with 12 bases in between. The germline V gene encodes CDR1 MGHDK and CDR2 SYGVNS. CDR3 protein: CASSDQGDSSPLHF. The DNA of the CDR3 is TGTGCCAGCAGTGACCAGGGAGATAGTTCACCCCTCCACTTT. Full variable domain (remainder filled in from reference TRBV25-1 and TRBJ1-6): EADIYQTPRYLVIGTGKKITLECSQTMGHDKMYWYQQDPGMELHLIHYSYGVNSTEKGDLSSESTVSRIRTEHFPLTLESARPSHTSQYLCASSDQGDSSPLHFGNGTRLTVT.

Here the CDR3 reads CAIGGEAGELFF. The DNA of the CDR3 is TGTGCCATTGGGGGGGAAGCCGGGGAGCTGTTTTTT. V is TRBV27 and J is TRBJ2-2, with TRBD2 matching 7 bases. V gave up 10 bases and J gave up 6 bases; unmatched junction bases: 5. CDR3 size: 12 residues. Germline-derived CDR1 and CDR2 are MNHEY and SMNVEV (reference sequence).

V and J are TRBV25-1 and TRBJ2-2; D is uncertain. The germline V and J ends were trimmed by 3 bases and 3 bases, with 11 bases remaining between them. The CDR3 extends over 15 amino acids. CDR1 is MGHDK and CDR2 is SYGVNS in the germline V gene. DNA of the CDR3: TGTGCCAGCAGTGATTTGGCACGAGACACCGGGGAGCTGTTTTTT. It is translated as CASSDLARDTGELFF.

V usage is TRBV5-1 and J usage is TRBJ2-1; 12 bases are a match to TRBD2. The CDR3 extends over 19 amino acids. V dropped 4 bases and J dropped 8; count of bases not matched to a gene: 19. The germline CDR1 and CDR2 sequences are SGHRS and YFSETQ. CDR3 bases: TGCGCCAGCAGCCGGCTGTTTCGAACTAGCGGGAGGATTGTTGATGAGCAGTTCTTC. Residues: CASSRLFRTSGRIVDEQFF.

V and J are TRBV24-1 and TRBJ2-2, with TRBD2 identical over 8 bases. Germline CDR1 reads KGHDR; CDR2 reads SFDVKD. After removal of 5 bases from V and 1 base from J, the junction contained 5 bases not matched to a gene. The CDR3 is 16 residues long. CDR3 coding DNA: TGTGCCACCAGTGGGGGGCGGGAGGTGAACACCGGGGAGCTGTTTTTT. Translating gives CATSGGREVNTGELFF.

The CDR3 nucleotides are TGTGCCAGCTCAGTTACTAGCGAGCAGTTCTTC. This codes for CASSVTSEQFF. This chain links TRBV18 with TRBJ2-1; TRBD2 might be the D (6 bases). Trimming took off 5 bases at V and 10 bases at J, with 9 bases between the two ends. Germline-derived CDR1 and CDR2 are KGHSH and LQKENI. The CDR3 runs 11 residues.

CDR3 in amino acids: CASSPSTGAASGNTIYF. The CDR3 DNA follows: TGTGCCAGCAGCCCCTCGACAGGGGCTGCCTCTGGAAACACCATATATTTT. The chain is built from TRBV7-2 and TRBJ1-3; TRBD1 matches 8 bases. The junction had 9 bases not matched to a gene; V was cut back by 5 bases and J by 0 bases. From germline, CDR1 is SGHTA and CDR2 FQGNSA. The CDR3 has 17 residues.

V is TRBV7-3 and J is TRBJ1-5, with D possibly TRBD1 on 5 matching bases. CDR1 is SGHTA, CDR2 FQGTGA, per germline. V dropped 5 bases and J dropped 6 bases, with 11 bases sitting between them. The CDR3 sequence is 13 residues long. In DNA, the CDR3 is TGTGCCAGCAGCGGGGGAATCGGTCAGCCCCAGCATTTT. Translation: CASSGGIGQPQHF.

The V call is TRBV5-4, the J call TRBJ2-5; the D gene is possibly TRBD2 (6 bases). V lost 7 bases and J 4 bases, leaving 11 bases between the germline ends. Germline V CDR1 and CDR2: SGHNT, YYREEE (reference sequence). CDR3 length equals 12 residues. This CDR3 is CASGLGGETQYF. As DNA, the CDR3 is TGTGCCAGCGGTTTGGGAGGAGAGACCCAGTACTTC.

This clone was counted once. The rearrangement links TRBV5-5 to TRBJ2-7; no firm D call. This CDR3 region has 12 residues. V was trimmed by 1 base and J by 5 bases, leaving 7 bases between them. Germline CDR1 is SGHKS and CDR2 is YYEKEE (reference sequence). The CDR3 region is CASSLWSNEQYF. DNA for the CDR3: TGTGCCAGCAGCTTGTGGAGCAACGAGCAGTACTTC.

The rearrangement uses TRBV5-4 and TRBJ2-2; TRBD1 matches 7 bases. CDR1 is SGHNT and CDR2 is YYREEE in the germline V gene (reference sequence). V shed 4 bases and J 3 bases; nucleotides not matched to a gene: 6. The CDR3 spans 15 residues. CDR3 amino acids: CASSGGQSYTGELFF. The CDR3 region has the DNA TGTGCCAGCAGCGGGGGACAGTCGTACACCGGGGAGCTGTTTTTT.

The rearrangement links TRBV27 to TRBJ1-5; D is uncertain. The CDR3 sequence is 13 residues long. The V gene's germline CDR1 is MNHEY and CDR2 SMNVEV (reference sequence). Trimming stripped 6 bases from V and 5 bases from J, with 11 bases between. The CDR3 is CASSFEWHQPQHF. The CDR3 region has the DNA TGTGCCAGCAGCTTTGAATGGCATCAGCCCCAGCATTTT.

The chain has TRBV28 and TRBJ2-2, with a weak D call TRBD2 (5 bases). Germline V gene data show CDR1 as MDHEN and CDR2 as SYDVKM. The CDR3 has 15 amino acids. Trimming removed 2 bases from V and 1 base from J, with 8 bases in between. CDR3 protein: CASSLDSVNTGELFF. The CDR3, as DNA: TGTGCCAGCAGTTTAGATAGCGTGAACACCGGGGAGCTGTTTTTT.

This chain joins TRBV27 and TRBJ2-7, with 9 bases that match TRBD1. J lost 6 bases, V lost 2 bases, and 2 bases had no gene match. The CDR3 covers 13 residues. CDR1 and CDR2 from the germline V gene are MNHEY and SMNVEV (reference sequence). For the CDR3, the DNA is TGTGCCAGCAGTTTAGCGACAGGGGGCGAGCAGTACTTC. Translation gives CASSLATGGEQYF.

The J gene is TRBJ2-3, the V gene TRBV9; 12 nucleotides line up with TRBD2. The CDR3 sequence is 16 residues long. Germline CDR1 reads SGDLS; CDR2 reads YYNGEE. The J segment lost 1 base and the V segment lost 2 bases, leaving 2 bases of the junction unmatched. The CDR3 loop reads CASSVGLAGRTDTQYF. In DNA, the CDR3 is TGTGCCAGCAGCGTCGGACTAGCGGGACGCACAGATACGCAGTATTTT.

The V gene is TRBV3-1 (or the pseudogene TRBV3-2), the J gene TRBJ1-1, with 7 bases aligning to TRBD1. Trimming cost V 6 bases and J 10 bases; bases outside gene matches: 8. Germline CDR1 is LGHDT and CDR2 is YNNKEL (reference sequence). CDR3 length equals 12 residues. The CDR3 is CASRQRQGSAFF. Here the CDR3 DNA reads TGTGCCAGCAGACAAAGACAGGGTTCAGCTTTCTTT.